A selection of T cell receptor beta chains follows, all from one sample in a study of identifying expanded T cells in peripheral blood. Data came from immunoSEQ multiplex PCR; TCRdb stores just in-frame clones and leaves some out. The sample lists fewer than 85,000 clones; around 91% were seen once. Sequenced material: blood. The receptor source for this set is a person aged 18 to 75 in good health. The CDR3 runs from the conserved cysteine through the conserved F or W. D genes are given only for firm matches. Part of the rows lack a size; the others show once, few, many or a class for expanded clones.

abundance	v_gene	d_gene	j_gene	CDR3nt	CDR3aa
few	TRBV18	.	TRBJ1-1	TGTGCCAGCTCACCTGCCCCCAGGGGCACTGAAGCTTTCTTT	CASSPAPRGTEAFF
.	TRBV11-2	.	TRBJ2-7	TGTGCCAGCAGCTTAGAAATCCTCTCCTACGAGCAGTACTTC	CASSLEILSYEQYF
.	TRBV27	.	TRBJ2-7	TGTGCCAGCGGGTCGGGACGGGGCTACGAGCAGTACTTC	CASGSGRGYEQYF
.	TRBV27	.	TRBJ2-1	TGTGCCAGCAGTTCTACCTTCCCACCACGGCCCCCCTACAATGAGCAGTTCTTC	CASSSTFPPRPPYNEQFF
.	TRBV29-1	.	TRBJ1-1	TGCAGCGTTGATGAGACTGGGGACACTGGAGCTTTCTTT	CSVDETGDTGAFF
.	TRBV5-6	TRBD2	TRBJ2-5	TGTGCCAGCAGCCGTAAACTAGCGGGGGCGTCCCAGTACTTC	CASSRKLAGASQYF
.	TRBV28	.	TRBJ1-2	TGTGCCAGCAGTCTACGGGGTCAGGCGTACTATGGCTACACCTTC	CASSLRGQAYYGYTF
.	TRBV19	.	TRBJ2-3	TGTGCCAGTAGTAGACAGTCTAGCACAGATACGCAGTATTTT	CASSRQSSTDTQYF
.	TRBV6-1	.	TRBJ2-4	TGTGCCAGCAGTAACCAACGGAGATCGTGGAGCTTT	CASSNQRRSWSF
.	TRBV5-4	TRBD1	TRBJ1-1	TGTGCCAGCAGCTTGGCGGGGACAGTTAACACTGAAGCTTTCTTT	CASSLAGTVNTEAFF
.	TRBV6-6	.	TRBJ2-2	TGTGCCACCCAGAGGGTCACCGGGGAGCTGTTTTTT	CATQRVTGELFF
once	TRBV2	TRBD1	TRBJ2-1	TGTGCCAGAGGGACAGGAAACTCCTACAATGAGCAGTTCTTC	CARGTGNSYNEQFF
.	TRBV6-1	TRBD1	TRBJ2-1	TGTGCCAGCAGTGTCACCGGGACAGGGAATGAGCAGTTCTTC	CASSVTGTGNEQFF
.	TRBV7-2	.	TRBJ2-5	TGTGCCAGCAGCTTAGGTCGCGGGGAGACCCAGTACTTC	CASSLGRGETQYF
.	TRBV4-3	.	TRBJ1-5	TGCGCCAGCAGCCCGTTGACTGGGGCCAATCAGCCCCAGCATTTT	CASSPLTGANQPQHF
.	TRBV6-6	.	TRBJ2-4	TGTGCCAGCAGTTTAACTGGGGGGCAGAACATTCAGTACTTC	CASSLTGGQNIQYF
.	TRBV7-5	.	TRBJ1-4	TGTGTCAGAATCCCCACAGGTTGCAATGAAAAACTGTTTTTT	CVRIPTGCNEKLFF
once	TRBV28	.	TRBJ1-1	TGTGCCAGTATAGGAGGCGGAGGCACTGAAGCTTTCTTT	CASIGGGGTEAFF
once	TRBV6-4	.	TRBJ2-2	TGTGCCAGCAGATCAGCGACGAACACCGGGGAGCTGTTTTTT	CASRSATNTGELFF
.	TRBV27	.	TRBJ2-7	TGTGCCAGCAGTTTATCGCTGGGTTTGAACCGCTCCTTCTACGAGCAGTACTTC	CASSLSLGLNRSFYEQYF
.	TRBV28	TRBD1	TRBJ2-5	TGTGCCAGCAGTTCTGACAGGGTTCGTCAAGAGACCCAGTACTTC	CASSSDRVRQETQYF
.	TRBV5-5	TRBD1	TRBJ2-5	TGTGCCAGCAGCTTGCCCCCGGGACAGGGGTACTTC	CASSLPPGQGYF
once	TRBV19	.	TRBJ1-6	TGTGCCAGTAGTCCAGAGATCCTGTCTCCCCTCCACTTT	CASSPEILSPLHF
.	TRBV9	.	TRBJ2-7	TGTGCCAGCAGCGCACCAGCCTCGGGGGGCGGGAGAGTAACCTACGAGCAGTACTTC	CASSAPASGGGRVTYEQYF